This T cell receptor beta chain comes out of a study of CD8 T cells in ankylosing spondylitis. V was shortened by 3 bases and J by 5 bases, with 8 bases between the two germline ends. Per germline, CDR1 SQVTM and CDR2 ANQGSEA. The CDR3 extends over 12 amino acids. Details on this clonotype: Its antigen is not identified.

One entry per CDR3 protein, called by TCRdb with MiXCR from the 5' RACE reads. The table records 150,000 to 200,000 distinct CDR3 sequences, about 18% of them present only once. Study findings and constraints: The authors reported significant enrichment of disease-linked clones in matched ankylosing spondylitis synovial fluid. Several highly homologous variants made up a TCR beta motif, and this motif appeared characteristic of ankylosing spondylitis blood. Some motif variants were previously reported in reactive arthritis synovial fluid and blood. CD8+ cells made up the disease-linked clones, which were relatively rare in peripheral blood.

Sequenced material: blood, either unsorted or a sorted T cell fraction (not recorded which). The TCR comes from a male donor between 5 and 35 years old with ankylosing spondylitis or in good health (not recorded which). The rearrangement links TRBV29-1 to TRBJ1-3; D remains ambiguous. This CDR3 reads CSVDGSRNTIYF. CDR3 DNA: TGCAGCGTTGACGGTTCTAGAAACACCATATATTTT. Based on the CDR3 plus reference TRBV29-1 and TRBJ1-3, the full variable domain is SAVISQKPSRDICQRGTSLTIQCQVDSQVTMMFWYRQQPGQSLTLIATANQGSEATYESGFVIDKFPISRPNLTFSTLTVSNMSPEDSSIYLCSVDGSRNTIYFGEGSWLTVV.